These 28 T cell receptor beta chains share one sample of origin, sequenced in a study of blood T cell repertoires in COVID-19. Assay used: immunoSEQ multiplex PCR; TCRdb lists only in-frame clones, some missing. Altogether about 500,000 clones are present, roughly 87% being singletons, with the ten largest covering roughly 0.92%. Sequencing was performed on peripheral blood. These receptors were collected from a man younger than 35 with COVID-19, enrolled during active disease.

This clone was found once. The V gene is TRBV2, the J gene TRBJ2-7; TRBD1 matches at 7 bases. This CDR3 spans 13 amino acids. The J segment lost 5 bases and the V segment lost 7 bases, leaving 8 bases of the junction unmatched. Germline-derived CDR1 and CDR2 are SNHLY and FYNNEI. Here the CDR3 DNA reads TGTGCCAGCAAAAGGTCAGGGGGTAACGAGCAGTACTTC. It translates to CASKRSGGNEQYF.

This clone has a single count. The chain couples TRBV27 to TRBJ1-2, with 11 bases that match TRBD1. Trimming cost V 3 bases and J 7 bases; bases outside gene matches: 10. The CDR3 totals 16 residues. Germline-derived CDR1 and CDR2 are MNHEY and SMNVEV (reference sequence). The CDR3: CASSLMGTGGFGGYTF. CDR3 bases: TGTGCCAGCAGTTTGATGGGGACAGGGGGATTTGGTGGCTACACCTTC.

V and J are TRBV6-1 and TRBJ2-1; 7 bases agree with TRBD2. The CDR3 contains 17 residues. J was trimmed by 0 bases and V by 3 bases; bases with no gene match: 8. Germline CDR1 is MNHNS and CDR2 is SASEGT. The CDR3 protein is CASSDLGVAGSYNEQFF. CDR3 nucleotide sequence: TGTGCCAGCAGTGATTTAGGGGTAGCGGGCTCCTACAATGAGCAGTTCTTC.

The chain combines TRBV7-8 with TRBJ1-3, with unresolved D. The CDR3 totals 14 residues. Deletions cut 6 bases from V and 6 bases from J, with 15 bases between. In germline, CDR1 is SGHVS, CDR2 FQNEAQ. CDR3 in amino acids: CASSPREVLNTIYF. In nucleotides, the CDR3 is TGTGCCAGCAGTCCTCGCGAGGTGCTAAACACCATATATTTT.

J is TRBJ2-6 and V is TRBV5-4, with D possibly being TRBD1 (6 bases). V lost 8 bases and J lost 1, with 7 bases in between. CDR3 length equals 13 residues. The germline CDR1 and CDR2 sequences are SGHNT and YYREEE (reference sequence). CDR3 nucleotide sequence: TGTGCCAGTGGGACATCTGGGGCCAACGTCCTGACTTTC. This gives the protein CASGTSGANVLTF.

The chain joins TRBV11-2 to TRBJ2-1, with TRBD2 identical over 8 bases. The CDR3 loop spans 14 amino acids. The ends lost 1 base at V and 7 bases at J; junction bases unmatched: 3. Germline V gives CDR1 SGHAT, CDR2 FQNNGV. The CDR3 coding sequence is TGTGCCAGCAGCTTAGGACTAGCGAGTAATGAGCAGTTCTTC. Encoded protein: CASSLGLASNEQFF.

The genes are TRBV2 and TRBJ1-2; D perhaps matches TRBD1 (5 bases). This CDR3 region has 16 residues. CDR1 and CDR2 from the germline V gene are SNHLY and FYNNEI. V lost 4 bases, J lost 7 bases, and 22 bases lay in between. The CDR3 bases are TGTGCCAGCAGTGGGGGGGACGGACGGTTAGGAGGTGGCTACACCTTC. Its protein product is CASSGGDGRLGGGYTF.

The chain combines TRBV7-8 with TRBJ2-2; tentative D call: TRBD2 (6 bases). The CDR3 has 13 residues. Germline lookup yields CDR1 SGHVS and CDR2 FQNEAQ. Trimming stripped 8 bases from V and 4 bases from J, with 11 bases between. The CDR3 DNA follows: TGTGCCAGCCGGGGGAGTGGCACCGGGGAGCTGTTTTTT. It codes for CASRGSGTGELFF. Looking up the rest from reference TRBV7-8 and TRBJ2-2 gives the full variable domain: GAGVSQSPRYKVAKRGQDVALRCDPISGHVSLFWYQQALGQGPEFLTYFQNEAQLDKSGLPSDRFFAERPEGSVSTLKIQRTQQEDSAVYLCASRGSGTGELFFGEGSRLTVL.

The V gene is TRBV12-3 or TRBV12-4, the J gene TRBJ2-5, with no clear D. The CDR3 extends over 12 amino acids. V lost 8 bases and J lost 1, with 8 bases in between. CDR3 region: CASGAIQETQYF. The CDR3 DNA follows: TGTGCCAGCGGTGCGATCCAAGAGACCCAGTACTTC.

The genes are TRBV4-1 and TRBJ2-7, with D possibly matching TRBD2 (6 bases). CDR3 length equals 15 residues. V gave up 4 bases and J gave up 2 bases, with 15 bases separating them. Germline CDR1 is MGHRA and CDR2 is YSYEKL. The CDR3 sequence: CASSLLTGAAYEQYF. As DNA, the CDR3 is TGCGCCAGCAGCCTTCTGACGGGAGCGGCCTACGAGCAGTACTTC.

V is TRBV19 and J is TRBJ1-4, with 7 bases identical to TRBD1. Per the germline V gene, CDR1 is LNHDA and CDR2 is SQIVND (reference sequence). Trimming cost V 4 bases and J 5 bases; bases outside gene matches: 7. CDR3 length: 15 amino acids. For the CDR3, the DNA is TGTGCCAGTAGTACACCGGGACAGATGAATGAAAAACTGTTTTTT. This codes for CASSTPGQMNEKLFF.

This rearrangement joins TRBV10-1 to TRBJ2-2, with 7 bases lining up with TRBD2. In germline, CDR1 is WNHNN, CDR2 SYGVQD (reference sequence). CDR3 length: 14 residues. The CDR3, as DNA: TGCCCCCCCCGTGGGGGGGGGTACACCGGGGAGCTGTTTTTT. It is translated as CPPRGGGYTGELFF.

The chain carries TRBV19 and TRBJ1-1; unclear D gene. V lost 1 base and J 4 bases, leaving 7 bases between the germline ends. Germline V gene lookup returns CDR1 LNHDA and CDR2 SQIVND (reference sequence). The CDR3 contains 13 residues. The CDR3 nucleotides are TGTGCCAGTAGTATAGTCAGTTCCACTGAAGCTTTCTTT. Its translation: CASSIVSSTEAFF.

This chain connects TRBV27 to TRBJ2-1, with D perhaps TRBD1 (6 bases). Germline V CDR1 and CDR2: MNHEY, SMNVEV (reference sequence). Trimming took 2 bases from V and 2 from J, leaving 10 bases between them. The CDR3 has 15 residues. CDR3 in DNA: TGTGCCAGCAGTTTAACAGGGAGCACCTACAATGAGCAGTTCTTC. Protein product: CASSLTGSTYNEQFF.

The chain couples TRBV12-2 to TRBJ2-7; the listed D gene, TRBD2, was not tested against the DNA. TRBV12-2 is annotated as a pseudogene. The CDR3 has 15 residues. CDR3: CASRPPGSLAYEQYF. The CDR3, as DNA: TGTGCAAGTCGCCCCCCCGGGTCCCTGGCCTACGAGCAGTACTTC.

In its sample, this clone was seen a few times. This chain connects TRBV5-4 to TRBJ2-3; tentatively, D is TRBD2 (6 bases). Germline V lookup: CDR1 SGHNT, CDR2 YYREEE (reference sequence). The length of the CDR3 is 13 residues. Trimming took off 3 bases at V and 4 bases at J, with 9 bases between the two ends. The CDR3 coding sequence is TGTGCCAGCAGCTCCGTAGCGGCAGATACGCAGTATTTT. Its protein is CASSSVAADTQYF.

The rearrangement links TRBV3-1 (or the pseudogene TRBV3-2) to TRBJ1-4; no clear D gene. Trimming cost V 6 bases and J 7 bases, with 15 bases left between them. This CDR3 region has 14 residues. In germline, CDR1 is LGHDT, CDR2 YNNKEL (reference sequence). The CDR3, as DNA: TGTGCCAGCAGGGGATTCGGAGGGAGTGAAAAACTGTTTTTT. It codes for CASRGFGGSEKLFF.

This CDR3 reads CASSSGLAGGSRETQYF. The CDR3 region has the DNA TGTGCCAGCAGCTCGGGACTAGCGGGGGGTTCGCGAGAGACCCAGTACTTC. V is TRBV5-4 and J is TRBJ2-5, with 15 bases that match TRBD2. CDR1 is SGHNT and CDR2 is YYREEE in the germline V gene (reference sequence). The V gene end was trimmed by 3 bases and the J gene end by 4 bases; junction bases not matched to a gene: 7. The CDR3 covers 17 residues.

V gene TRBV5-8 combines with J gene TRBJ1-5, with no clear D. The CDR3 spans 16 residues. Trimming took 0 bases from V and 3 from J, leaving 13 bases between them. Germline CDR1 is SGHTS and CDR2 is YDEGEE. CDR3 sequence reads: CASSLAWAVDNQPQHF. CDR3 nucleotide sequence: TGTGCCAGCAGCTTGGCGTGGGCAGTGGACAATCAGCCCCAGCATTTT.

Regarding this clone: The DNA is omitted, as the CDR3 cannot be located on it reliably, and the CDR3 follows TCRdb's listing. V gene TRBV15 combines with J gene TRBJ1-1; TRBD1 is taken as the D call from the table, unchecked against the DNA. The CDR3 spans 16 amino acids, including both terminal residues. Germline V lookup: CDR1 LNHNV, CDR2 YYDKDF (reference sequence). This CDR3 reads CATSSTSTGMNTEAFF.

This chain joins TRBV24-1 and TRBJ1-2; D perhaps matches TRBD1 (5 bases). There are 13 residues in the CDR3. Deletions cut 3 bases from V and 5 bases from J, with 9 bases between. Germline CDR1 and CDR2: KGHDR and SFDVKD. CDR3 coding DNA: TGTGCCACCAGTGATCCAGGACATTATGGCTACACCTTC. It specifies CATSDPGHYGYTF.

The chain employs TRBV6-5 and TRBJ2-5, with a weak D call TRBD1 (6 bases). CDR1 is MNHEY, CDR2 SVGAGI, per germline. CDR3 size: 14 residues. The V end was cut by 7 bases, the J end by 4 bases, with 16 bases between. The CDR3 is CASKLAGVRETQYF. CDR3 in DNA: TGTGCCAGCAAACTCGCAGGGGTCCGAGAGACCCAGTACTTC.

This chain uses TRBV19 with TRBJ1-3, with 7 bases fitting TRBD1. This CDR3 is 13 amino acids long. Losses at the gene ends were 8 bases for V and 4 bases for J; bases not matched to a gene: 5. In germline, CDR1 is LNHDA, CDR2 SQIVND (reference sequence). The CDR3 DNA is TGTGCCAGTGCGGGGACAGTCGGAAACACCATATATTTT. Residues: CASAGTVGNTIYF.

As for this clone: The junction departs from the called germline gene at one end, perhaps through a read error. This chain joins TRBV5-1 and TRBJ2-1; 8 bases are shared with TRBD2. CDR1 SGHRS and CDR2 YFSETQ come from the germline V gene. There are 16 residues in the CDR3. The CDR3 loop reads CASCLAGAGGQGEQFF. CDR3 nucleotide sequence: TGCGCCAGCTGCTTGGCAGGGGCGGGGGGCCAGGGTGAGCAGTTCTTC.

The genes are TRBV5-1 and TRBJ2-5; D is possibly TRBD1 (5 bases). This CDR3 is 15 amino acids long. Germline V lookup: CDR1 SGHRS, CDR2 YFSETQ. V was trimmed by 1 base and J by 1 base, leaving 11 bases between them. The CDR3 region is CASSLIGRAQETQYF. CDR3 bases: TGCGCCAGCAGCTTGATAGGCAGGGCCCAAGAGACCCAGTACTTC.

The chain is built from TRBV5-1 and TRBJ2-7; possible D gene TRBD1, 5 bases. CDR3 size: 18 residues. Germline CDR1 is SGHRS and CDR2 is YFSETQ. V lost 4 bases to trimming and J lost 6 bases, with 29 bases between them. The CDR3 protein is CASSGAGLGPAKVGEQYF. The DNA of the CDR3 is TGCGCCAGCAGCGGGGCTGGTCTGGGCCCCGCGAAAGTTGGCGAGCAGTACTTC.

The rearrangement uses TRBV7-2 and TRBJ2-1, with 13 positions matching TRBD2. Germline V gene data show CDR1 as SGHTA and CDR2 as FQGNSA. The CDR3 totals 18 residues. J gave up 9 bases and V 4 bases, and 15 bases lay outside the gene matches. CDR3 sequence (DNA): TGTGCCAGCAGCTCTCCTCTAGGACTAGCGGGAGAAGTAGGTGAGCAGTTCTTC. Its translation: CASSSPLGLAGEVGEQFF.

The chain combines TRBV5-1 with TRBJ2-2; 11 nucleotides line up with TRBD2. V lost 4 bases to trimming and J lost 7 bases; unmatched junction nucleotides: 9. The length of the CDR3 is 16 residues. Per germline, CDR1 SGHRS and CDR2 YFSETQ. DNA of the CDR3: TGCGCCAGCAGCAGAGATAGCGGGGGGGCCAACGGGGAGCTGTTTTTT. Protein: CASSRDSGGANGELFF.